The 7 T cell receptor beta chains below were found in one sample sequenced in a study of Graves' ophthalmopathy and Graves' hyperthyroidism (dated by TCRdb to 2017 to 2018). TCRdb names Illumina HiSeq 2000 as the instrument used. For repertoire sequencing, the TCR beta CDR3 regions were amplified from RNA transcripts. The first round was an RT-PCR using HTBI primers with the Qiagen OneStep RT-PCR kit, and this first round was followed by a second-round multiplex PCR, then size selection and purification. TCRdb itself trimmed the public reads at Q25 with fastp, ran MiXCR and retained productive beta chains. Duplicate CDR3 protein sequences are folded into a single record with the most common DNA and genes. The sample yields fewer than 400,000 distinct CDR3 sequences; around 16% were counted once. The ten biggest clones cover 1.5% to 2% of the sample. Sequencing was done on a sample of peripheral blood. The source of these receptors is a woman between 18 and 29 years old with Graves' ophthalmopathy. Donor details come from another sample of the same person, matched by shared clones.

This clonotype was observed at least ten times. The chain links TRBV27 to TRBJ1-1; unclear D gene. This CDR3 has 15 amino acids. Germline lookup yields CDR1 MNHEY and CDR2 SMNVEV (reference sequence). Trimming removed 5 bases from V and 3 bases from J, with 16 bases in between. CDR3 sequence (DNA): TGTGCCAGCAGTCTAGTCCGTACGCAGCACACTGAAGCTTTCTTT. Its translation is CASSLVRTQHTEAFF.

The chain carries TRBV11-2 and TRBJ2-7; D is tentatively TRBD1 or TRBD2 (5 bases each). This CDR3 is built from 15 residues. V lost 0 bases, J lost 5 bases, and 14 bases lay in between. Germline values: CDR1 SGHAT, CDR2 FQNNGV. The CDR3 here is CASSLDRLRDHEQYF. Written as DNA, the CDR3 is TGTGCCAGCAGCTTAGACCGCCTCCGGGACCACGAGCAGTACTTC.

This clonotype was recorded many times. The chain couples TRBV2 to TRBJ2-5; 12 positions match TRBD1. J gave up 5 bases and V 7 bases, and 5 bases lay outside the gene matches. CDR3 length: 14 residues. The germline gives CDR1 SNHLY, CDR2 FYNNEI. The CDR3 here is CASTGTGGLETQYF. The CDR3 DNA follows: TGTGCCAGCACAGGGACAGGGGGCTTGGAGACCCAGTACTTC.

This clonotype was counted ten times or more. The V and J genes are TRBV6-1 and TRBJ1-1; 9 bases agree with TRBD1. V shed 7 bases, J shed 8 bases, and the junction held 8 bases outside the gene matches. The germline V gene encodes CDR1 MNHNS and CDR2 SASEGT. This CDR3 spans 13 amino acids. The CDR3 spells CASNPTGGLEAFF. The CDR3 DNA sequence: TGTGCCAGCAATCCTACAGGGGGCCTCGAAGCTTTCTTT.

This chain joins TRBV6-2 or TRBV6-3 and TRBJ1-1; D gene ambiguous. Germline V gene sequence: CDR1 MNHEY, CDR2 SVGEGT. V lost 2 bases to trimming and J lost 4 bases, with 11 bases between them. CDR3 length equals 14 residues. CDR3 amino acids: CASSYLRGRTEAFF. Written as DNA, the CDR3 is TGTGCCAGCAGTTACCTACGCGGACGCACTGAAGCTTTCTTT.

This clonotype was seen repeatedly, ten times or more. In DNA form, the CDR3 reads TGTGCCAGTAGTGGACATTTCCAAGAGACCCAGTACTTC. Translation: CASSGHFQETQYF. The V gene is TRBV28, the J gene TRBJ2-5; D might be TRBD1 (5 bases). V was cut by 9 bases and J by 1 base, with 12 bases left in between. The CDR3 is made up of 13 amino acids. Germline V CDR1 and CDR2: MDHEN, SYDVKM.

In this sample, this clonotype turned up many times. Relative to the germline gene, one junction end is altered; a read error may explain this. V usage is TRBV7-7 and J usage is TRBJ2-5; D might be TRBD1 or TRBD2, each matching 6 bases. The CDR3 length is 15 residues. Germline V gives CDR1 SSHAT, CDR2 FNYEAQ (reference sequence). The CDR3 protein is CASSLGGTTGETQYF. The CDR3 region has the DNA TGTGCTAGCAGCTTAGGGGGGACAACGGGAGAGACCCAGTACTTC.